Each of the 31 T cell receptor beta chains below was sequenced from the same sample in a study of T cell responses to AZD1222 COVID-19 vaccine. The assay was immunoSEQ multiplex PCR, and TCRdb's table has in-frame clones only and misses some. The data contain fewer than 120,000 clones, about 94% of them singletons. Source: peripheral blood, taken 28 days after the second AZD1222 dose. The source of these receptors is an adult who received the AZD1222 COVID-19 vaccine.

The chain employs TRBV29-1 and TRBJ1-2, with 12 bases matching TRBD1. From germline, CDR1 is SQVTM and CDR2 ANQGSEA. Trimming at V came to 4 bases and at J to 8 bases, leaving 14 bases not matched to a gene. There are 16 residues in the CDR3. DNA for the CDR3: TGCAGCGTTGGTTTGGGACAGGGGGCTGATCTTGGAGGCTACACCTTC. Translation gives CSVGLGQGADLGGYTF.

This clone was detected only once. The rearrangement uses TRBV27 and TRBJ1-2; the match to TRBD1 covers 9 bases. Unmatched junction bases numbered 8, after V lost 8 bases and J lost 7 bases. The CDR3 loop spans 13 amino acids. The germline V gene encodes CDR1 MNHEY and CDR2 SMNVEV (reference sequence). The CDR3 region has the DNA TGTGCCAGCTTGGACAGGGGAGGGTCTGGCTACACCTTC. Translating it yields CASLDRGGSGYTF.

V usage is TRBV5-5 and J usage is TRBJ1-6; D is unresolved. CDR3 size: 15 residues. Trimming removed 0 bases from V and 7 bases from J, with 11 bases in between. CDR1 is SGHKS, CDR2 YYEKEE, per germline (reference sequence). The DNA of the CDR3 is TGTGCCAGCAGCTTGGAAGGGTCCTTGAATTCACCCCTCCACTTT. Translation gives CASSLEGSLNSPLHF.

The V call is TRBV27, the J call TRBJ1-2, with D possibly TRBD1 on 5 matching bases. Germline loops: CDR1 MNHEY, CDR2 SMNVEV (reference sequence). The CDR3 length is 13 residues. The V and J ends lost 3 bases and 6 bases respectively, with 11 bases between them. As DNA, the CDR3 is TGTGCCAGCAGTTTTAACGGGGGGGATGGCTACACCTTC. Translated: CASSFNGGDGYTF.

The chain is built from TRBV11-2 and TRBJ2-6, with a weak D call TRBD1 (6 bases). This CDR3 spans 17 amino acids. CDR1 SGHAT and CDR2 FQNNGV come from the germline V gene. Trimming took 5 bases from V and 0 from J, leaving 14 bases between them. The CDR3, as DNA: TGTGCCAGCAGCCCTTTGGACAGACTCTCTGGGGCCAACGTCCTGACTTTC. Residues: CASSPLDRLSGANVLTF.

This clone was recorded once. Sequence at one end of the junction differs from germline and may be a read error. CDR3: CASSFEDEGCTF. CDR3 DNA sequence: TGTGCCAGCAGCTTCGAGGATGAGGGCTGCACCTTC. The rearrangement uses TRBV7-9 and TRBJ1-2; D uncertain. This CDR3 spans 12 amino acids. CDR1 and CDR2 (germline): SEHNR, FQNEAQ (reference sequence).

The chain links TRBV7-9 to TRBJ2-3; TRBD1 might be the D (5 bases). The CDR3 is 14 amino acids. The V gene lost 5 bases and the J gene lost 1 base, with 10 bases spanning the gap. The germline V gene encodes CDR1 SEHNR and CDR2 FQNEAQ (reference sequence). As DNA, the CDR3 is TGTGCCAGCAGCCCAGCCAGGGGCACAGATACGCAGTATTTT. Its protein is CASSPARGTDTQYF.

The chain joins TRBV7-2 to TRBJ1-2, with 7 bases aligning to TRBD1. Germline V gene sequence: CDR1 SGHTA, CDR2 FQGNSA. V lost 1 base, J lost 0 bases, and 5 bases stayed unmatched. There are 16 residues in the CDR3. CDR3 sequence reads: CASSLGGTVSNYGYTF. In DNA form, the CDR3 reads TGTGCCAGCAGCTTAGGGGGGACAGTTTCTAACTATGGCTACACCTTC.

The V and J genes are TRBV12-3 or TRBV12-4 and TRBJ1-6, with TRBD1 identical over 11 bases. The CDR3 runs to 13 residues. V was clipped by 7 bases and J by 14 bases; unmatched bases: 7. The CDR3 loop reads CASTGTGGEALHF. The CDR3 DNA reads TGTGCCAGCACCGGGACAGGGGGTGAGGCCCTCCACTTT.

CDR3 protein: CAWSVPGVQGTEAFF. In DNA, the CDR3 is TGTGCCTGGAGTGTACCCGGAGTACAGGGCACTGAAGCTTTCTTT. The chain joins TRBV30 to TRBJ1-1; the D gene is possibly TRBD1 (6 bases). Trimming pared 0 bases from V and 4 bases from J, leaving 15 bases between. The CDR3 length is 15 residues. Germline V gene lookup returns CDR1 GTSNPN and CDR2 SVGIG (reference sequence).

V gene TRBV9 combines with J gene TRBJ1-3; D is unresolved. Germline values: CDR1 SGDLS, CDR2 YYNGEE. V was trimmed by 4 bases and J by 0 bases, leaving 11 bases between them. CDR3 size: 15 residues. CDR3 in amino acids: CASSSGFNSGNTIYF. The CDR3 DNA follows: TGTGCCAGCAGCTCGGGATTCAACTCTGGAAACACCATATATTTT.

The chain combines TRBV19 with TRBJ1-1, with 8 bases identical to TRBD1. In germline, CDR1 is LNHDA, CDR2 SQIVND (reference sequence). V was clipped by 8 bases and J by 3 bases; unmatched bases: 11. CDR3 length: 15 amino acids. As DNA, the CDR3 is TGTGCCAGTTGCAGGACAGGGCAGGCGGACACTGAAGCTTTCTTT. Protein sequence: CASCRTGQADTEAFF.

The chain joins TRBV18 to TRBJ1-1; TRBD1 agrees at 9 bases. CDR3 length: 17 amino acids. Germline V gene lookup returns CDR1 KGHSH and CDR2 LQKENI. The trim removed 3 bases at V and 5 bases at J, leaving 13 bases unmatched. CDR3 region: CASSPLSSGQGGTEAFF. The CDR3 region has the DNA TGTGCCAGCTCACCGCTCAGCTCGGGACAGGGTGGGACTGAAGCTTTCTTT.

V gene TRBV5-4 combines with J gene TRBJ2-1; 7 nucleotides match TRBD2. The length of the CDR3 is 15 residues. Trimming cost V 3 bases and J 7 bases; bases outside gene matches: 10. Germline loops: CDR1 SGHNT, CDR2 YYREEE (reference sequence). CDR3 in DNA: TGTGCCAGCAGCTGGGGGGGGAGTTGGGAAAATGAGCAGTTCTTC. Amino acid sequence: CASSWGGSWENEQFF.

The CDR3 region is CASGGDYNQPQHF. The CDR3 DNA reads TGTGCTAGTGGTGGGGATTACAATCAGCCCCAGCATTTT. The V and J genes are TRBV12-5 and TRBJ1-5; D gene ambiguous. CDR1 and CDR2 (germline): LGHNT, FRNRAP. With 5 bases removed from V and 3 bases from J, the gap between germline ends came to 8 bases. The CDR3 is 13 residues long. The variable domain in full, with the rest retrieved from reference TRBV12-5 and TRBJ1-5, is DARVTQTPRHKVTEMGQEVTMRCQPILGHNTVFWYRQTMMQGLELLAYFRNRAPLDDSGMPKDRFSAEMPDATLATLKIQPSEPRDSAVYFCASGGDYNQPQHFGDGTRLSIL.

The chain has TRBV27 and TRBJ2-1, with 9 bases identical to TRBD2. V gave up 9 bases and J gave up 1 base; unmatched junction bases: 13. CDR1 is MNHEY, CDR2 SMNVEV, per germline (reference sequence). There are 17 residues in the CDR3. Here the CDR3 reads CASVSTLAGISYNEQFF. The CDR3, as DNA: TGTGCCAGTGTTTCCACCCTAGCGGGAATTTCCTACAATGAGCAGTTCTTC.

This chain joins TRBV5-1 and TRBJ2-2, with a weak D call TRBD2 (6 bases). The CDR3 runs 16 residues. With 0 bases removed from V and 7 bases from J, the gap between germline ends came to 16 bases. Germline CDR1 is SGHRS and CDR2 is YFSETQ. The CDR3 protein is CASSLELAGGIGELFF. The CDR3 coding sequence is TGCGCCAGCAGCTTGGAACTAGCCGGAGGTATCGGGGAGCTGTTTTTT.

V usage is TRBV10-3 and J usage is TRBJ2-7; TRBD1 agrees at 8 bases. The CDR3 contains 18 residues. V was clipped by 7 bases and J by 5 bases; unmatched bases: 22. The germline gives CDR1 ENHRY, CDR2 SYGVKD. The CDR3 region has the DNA TGTGCCATCACACCCTACGACAGGGGCAATTCCCGGGGAGACGAGCAGTACTTC. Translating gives CAITPYDRGNSRGDEQYF.

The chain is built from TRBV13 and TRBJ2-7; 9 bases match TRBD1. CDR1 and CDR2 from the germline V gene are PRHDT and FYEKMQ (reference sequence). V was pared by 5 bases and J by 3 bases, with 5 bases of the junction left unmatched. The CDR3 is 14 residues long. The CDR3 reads CASSAGTGNYEQYF. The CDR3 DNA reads TGTGCCAGCAGCGCCGGGACAGGGAACTACGAGCAGTACTTC.

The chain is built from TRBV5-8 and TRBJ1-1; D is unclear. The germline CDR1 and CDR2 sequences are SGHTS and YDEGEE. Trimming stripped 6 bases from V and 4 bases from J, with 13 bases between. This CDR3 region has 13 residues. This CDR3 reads CASTGWVGTEAFF. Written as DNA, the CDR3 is TGTGCCAGCACAGGCTGGGTAGGCACTGAAGCTTTCTTT.

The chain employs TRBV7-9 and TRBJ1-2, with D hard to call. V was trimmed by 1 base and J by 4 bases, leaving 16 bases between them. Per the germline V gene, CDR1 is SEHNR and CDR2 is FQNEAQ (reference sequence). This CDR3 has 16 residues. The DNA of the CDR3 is TGTGCCAGCAGCTTAGTGGGCAGCCCGGCGGGCTATGGCTACACCTTC. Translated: CASSLVGSPAGYGYTF.

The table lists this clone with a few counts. The CDR3 nucleotides read TGCGCCAGCAGCCAAGAATATGTTAGCTCCTACGAGCAGTACTTC. Protein: CASSQEYVSSYEQYF. The V and J genes are TRBV4-1 and TRBJ2-7; D is unclear. Trimming took off 0 bases at V and 0 bases at J, with 9 bases between the two ends. In germline, CDR1 is MGHRA, CDR2 YSYEKL. The CDR3 loop spans 15 amino acids.

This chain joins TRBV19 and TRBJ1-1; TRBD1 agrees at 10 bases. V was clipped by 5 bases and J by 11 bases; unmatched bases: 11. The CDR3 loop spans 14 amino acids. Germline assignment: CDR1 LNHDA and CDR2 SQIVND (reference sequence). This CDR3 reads CASSRRTGGSHAFF. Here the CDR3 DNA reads TGTGCCAGTAGTCGAAGGACAGGGGGGTCGCATGCTTTCTTT. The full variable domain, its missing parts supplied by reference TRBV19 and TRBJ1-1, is DGGITQSPKYLFRKEGQNVTLSCEQNLNHDAMYWYRQDPGQGLRLIYYSQIVNDFQKGDIAEGYSVSREKKESFPLTVTSAQKNPTAFYLCASSRRTGGSHAFFGQGTRLTVV.

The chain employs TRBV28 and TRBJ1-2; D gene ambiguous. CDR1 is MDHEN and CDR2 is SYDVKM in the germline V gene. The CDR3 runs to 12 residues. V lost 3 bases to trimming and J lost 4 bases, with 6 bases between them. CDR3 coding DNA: TGTGCCAGCAGTTTTCAGTCCTATGGCTACACCTTC. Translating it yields CASSFQSYGYTF.

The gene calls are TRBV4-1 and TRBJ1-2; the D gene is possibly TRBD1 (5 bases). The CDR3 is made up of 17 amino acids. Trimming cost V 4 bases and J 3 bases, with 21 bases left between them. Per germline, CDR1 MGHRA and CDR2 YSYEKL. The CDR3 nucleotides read TGCGCCAGCAGCCCGGGGGTTAGGGGTAGATCGGACTATGGCTACACCTTC. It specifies CASSPGVRGRSDYGYTF.

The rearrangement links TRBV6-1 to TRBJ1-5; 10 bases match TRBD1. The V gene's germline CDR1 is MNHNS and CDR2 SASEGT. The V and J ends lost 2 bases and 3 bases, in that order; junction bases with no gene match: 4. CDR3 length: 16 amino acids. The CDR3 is CASSEIGTGANQPQHF. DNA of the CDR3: TGTGCCAGCAGTGAAATCGGGACAGGGGCCAATCAGCCCCAGCATTTT.

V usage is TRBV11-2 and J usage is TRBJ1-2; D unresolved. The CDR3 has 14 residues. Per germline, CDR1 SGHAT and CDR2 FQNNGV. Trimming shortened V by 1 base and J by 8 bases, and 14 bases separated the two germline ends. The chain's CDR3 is CASSLVFVGGGYTF. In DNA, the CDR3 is TGTGCCAGCAGCTTAGTCTTCGTAGGCGGGGGCTACACCTTC.

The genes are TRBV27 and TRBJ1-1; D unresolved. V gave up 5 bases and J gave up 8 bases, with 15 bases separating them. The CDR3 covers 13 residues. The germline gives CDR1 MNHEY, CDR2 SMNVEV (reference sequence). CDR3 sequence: CASSPGVNDEAFF. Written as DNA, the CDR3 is TGTGCCAGCAGTCCCGGGGTCAACGACGAAGCTTTCTTT.

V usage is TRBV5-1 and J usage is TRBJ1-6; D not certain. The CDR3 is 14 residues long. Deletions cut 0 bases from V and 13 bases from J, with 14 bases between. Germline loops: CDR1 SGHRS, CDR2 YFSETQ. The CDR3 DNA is TGCGCCAGCAGCTTGGCTTTGGACTCGGGGCCCCTCCACTTT. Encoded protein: CASSLALDSGPLHF. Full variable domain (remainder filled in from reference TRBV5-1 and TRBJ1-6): KAGVTQTPRYLIKTRGQQVTLSCSPISGHRSVSWYQQTPGQGLQFLFEYFSETQRNKGNFPGRFSGRQFSNSRSEMNVSTLELGDSALYLCASSLALDSGPLHFGNGTRLTVT.

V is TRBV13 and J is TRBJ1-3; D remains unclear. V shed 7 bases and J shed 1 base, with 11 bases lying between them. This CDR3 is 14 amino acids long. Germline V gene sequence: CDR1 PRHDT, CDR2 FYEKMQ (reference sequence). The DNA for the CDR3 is TGTGCCAGCACCGAGGTTTCATCTGGAAACACCATATATTTT. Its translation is CASTEVSSGNTIYF. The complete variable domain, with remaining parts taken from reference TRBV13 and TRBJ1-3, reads AAGVIQSPRHLIKEKRETATLKCYPIPRHDTVYWYQQGPGQDPQFLISFYEKMQSDKGSIPDRFSAQQFSDYHSELNMSSLELGDSALYFCASTEVSSGNTIYFGEGSWLTVV.

The CDR3 is CASSSDRSNQPQHF. The CDR3 DNA reads TGTGCCAGCAGCTCGGACAGGAGCAATCAGCCCCAGCATTTT. This chain uses TRBV7-9 with TRBJ1-5; the match to TRBD1 covers 7 bases. The CDR3 extends over 14 amino acids. Germline V gene sequence: CDR1 SEHNR, CDR2 FQNEAQ (reference sequence). Trimming took 4 bases from V and 1 from J; bases not matched to a gene: 1.